A single sample gave rise to the 5 T cell receptor beta chains below, sequenced in a study of T cells in Graves' hyperthyroidism and ophthalmopathy. RNA transcripts provided the source from which TCR beta CDR3 regions were amplified. With the HTBI primer set, the TCR CDR3 went through a first round of RT-PCR. TCRdb processed the multiplex PCR reads anew with MiXCR; each CDR3 protein has one entry. The table lists some 300,000 distinct CDR3 sequences, roughly an eighth of them singletons. Sequencing was performed on blood. All receptors derive from a woman in her thirties or forties with Graves' hyperthyroidism.

Turning to this clonotype: With a much larger clone just one base away, this may be a read error. This chain uses TRBV29-1 with TRBJ2-7, with 11 bases matching TRBD2. V gave up 1 base and J gave up 5 bases; unmatched junction bases: 7. The CDR3 has 15 amino acids. CDR1 is SQVTM and CDR2 is ANQGSEA in the germline V gene. In nucleotides, the CDR3 is TGCAGCGTTGAAGTCAATAGCGGGAGGGTTAACGAGCAGTACTTC. Translating it yields CSVEVNSGRVNEQYF.

The sample holds many counts of this clonotype. This rearrangement joins TRBV20-1 to TRBJ2-1; D may be TRBD2 (6 bases). Trimming took off 0 bases at V and 10 bases at J, with 22 bases between the two ends. The CDR3 runs to 16 residues. In germline, CDR1 is DFQATT, CDR2 SNEGSKA (reference sequence). DNA of the CDR3: TGCAGTGCTAGAGATTCCTTTACATTACTAGCAGGCGAGCAGTTCTTC. Translation: CSARDSFTLLAGEQFF.

There are many counts of this clonotype. V gene TRBV11-2 combines with J gene TRBJ2-3, with D possibly being TRBD2 (6 bases). CDR3 size: 13 residues. With 5 bases removed from V and 5 bases from J, the gap between germline ends came to 11 bases. Germline V gene data show CDR1 as SGHAT and CDR2 as FQNNGV. The CDR3 loop reads CASSPTGLDTQYF. The DNA of the CDR3 is TGTGCCAGCAGCCCAACGGGACTAGATACGCAGTATTTT.

This clonotype was seen repeatedly, ten times or more. The V and J genes are TRBV7-2 and TRBJ2-2; 9 bases are shared with TRBD2. From germline, CDR1 is SGHTA and CDR2 FQGNSA. V shed 11 bases and J 4 bases; nucleotides not matched to a gene: 8. The CDR3 length is 14 residues. In DNA form, the CDR3 reads TGTGCCGGCTCAACTAGCGGGTTCACCGGGGAGCTGTTTTTT. It codes for CAGSTSGFTGELFF.

This clonotype was found a few times. This chain joins TRBV6-2 or TRBV6-3 and TRBJ1-1, with D perhaps matching TRBD1 (5 bases). With 11 bases removed from V and 4 bases from J, the gap between germline ends came to 14 bases. CDR1 is MNHEY, CDR2 SVGEGT, per germline. The CDR3 sequence is 12 residues long. The CDR3 loop reads CAHSRQGTEAFF. In nucleotides, the CDR3 is TGTGCCCATTCGCGGCAGGGCACTGAAGCTTTCTTT.